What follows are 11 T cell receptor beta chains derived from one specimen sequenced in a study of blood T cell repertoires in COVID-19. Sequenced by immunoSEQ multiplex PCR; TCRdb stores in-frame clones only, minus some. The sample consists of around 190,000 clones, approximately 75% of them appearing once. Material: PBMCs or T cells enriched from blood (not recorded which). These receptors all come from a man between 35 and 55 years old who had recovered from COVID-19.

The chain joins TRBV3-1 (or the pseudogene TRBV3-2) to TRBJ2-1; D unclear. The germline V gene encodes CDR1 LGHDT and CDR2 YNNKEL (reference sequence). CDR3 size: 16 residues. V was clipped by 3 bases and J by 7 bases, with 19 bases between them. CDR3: CASSHSPGHRRNEQFF. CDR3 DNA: TGTGCCAGCAGCCATTCTCCGGGTCACCGGCGGAATGAGCAGTTCTTC.

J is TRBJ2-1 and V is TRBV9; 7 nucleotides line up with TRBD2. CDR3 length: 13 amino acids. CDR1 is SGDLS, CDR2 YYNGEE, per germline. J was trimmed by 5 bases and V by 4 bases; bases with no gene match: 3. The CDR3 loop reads CASSTGLNNEQFF. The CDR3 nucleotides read TGTGCCAGCAGCACGGGACTAAACAATGAGCAGTTCTTC.

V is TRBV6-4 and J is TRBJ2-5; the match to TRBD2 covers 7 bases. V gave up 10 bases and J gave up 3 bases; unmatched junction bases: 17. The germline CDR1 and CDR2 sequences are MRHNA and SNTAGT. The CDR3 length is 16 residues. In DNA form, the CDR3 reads TGTGCCAAAAAAGCCCTAGCGGATCCTGATGAAGAGACCCAGTACTTC. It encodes CAKKALADPDEETQYF.

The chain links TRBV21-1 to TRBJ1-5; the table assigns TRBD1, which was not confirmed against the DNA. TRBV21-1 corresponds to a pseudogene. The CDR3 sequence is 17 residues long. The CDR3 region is CASSKALPGGNNQPQHF. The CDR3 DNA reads TGTGCCAGCAGCAAAGCGCTTCCAGGGGGCAACAATCAGCCCCAGCATTTT.

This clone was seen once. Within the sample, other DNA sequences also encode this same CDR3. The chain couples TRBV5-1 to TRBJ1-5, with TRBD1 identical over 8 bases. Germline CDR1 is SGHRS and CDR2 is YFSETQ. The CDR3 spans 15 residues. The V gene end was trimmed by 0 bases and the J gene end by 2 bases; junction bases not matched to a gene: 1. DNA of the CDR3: TGCGCCAGCAGCTTGGCGGGACAGGGCAATCAGCCCCAGCATTTT. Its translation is CASSLAGQGNQPQHF. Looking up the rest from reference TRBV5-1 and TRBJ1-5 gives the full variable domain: KAGVTQTPRYLIKTRGQQVTLSCSPISGHRSVSWYQQTPGQGLQFLFEYFSETQRNKGNFPGRFSGRQFSNSRSEMNVSTLELGDSALYLCASSLAGQGNQPQHFGDGTRLSIL.

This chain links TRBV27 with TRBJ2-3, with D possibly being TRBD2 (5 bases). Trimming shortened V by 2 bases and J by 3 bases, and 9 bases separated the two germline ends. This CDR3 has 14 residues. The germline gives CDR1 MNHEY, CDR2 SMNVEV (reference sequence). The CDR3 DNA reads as TGTGCCAGCAGTTTAGGACTCGAGACAGATACGCAGTATTTT. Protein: CASSLGLETDTQYF.

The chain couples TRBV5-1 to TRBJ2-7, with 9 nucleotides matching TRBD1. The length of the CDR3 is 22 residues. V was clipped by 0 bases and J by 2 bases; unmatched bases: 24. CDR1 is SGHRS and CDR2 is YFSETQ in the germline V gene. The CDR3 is CASSLGGVVWTGEKVVPYEQYF. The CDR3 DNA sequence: TGCGCCAGCAGCTTGGGGGGCGTAGTTTGGACAGGGGAAAAGGTTGTCCCCTACGAGCAGTACTTC.

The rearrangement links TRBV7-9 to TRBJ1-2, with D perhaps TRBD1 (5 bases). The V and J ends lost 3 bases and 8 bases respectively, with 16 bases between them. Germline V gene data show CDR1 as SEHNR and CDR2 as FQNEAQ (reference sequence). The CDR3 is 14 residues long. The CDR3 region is CASSLTGQTGGYTF. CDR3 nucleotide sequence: TGTGCCAGCAGCTTGACCGGACAAACCGGCGGCTACACCTTC.

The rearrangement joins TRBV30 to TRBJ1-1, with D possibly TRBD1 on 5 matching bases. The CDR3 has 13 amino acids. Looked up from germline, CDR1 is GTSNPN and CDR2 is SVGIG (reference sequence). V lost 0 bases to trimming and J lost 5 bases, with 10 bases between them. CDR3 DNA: TGTGCCTGGAGTGTATCCGGGGGGACTGAAGCTTTCTTT. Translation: CAWSVSGGTEAFF.

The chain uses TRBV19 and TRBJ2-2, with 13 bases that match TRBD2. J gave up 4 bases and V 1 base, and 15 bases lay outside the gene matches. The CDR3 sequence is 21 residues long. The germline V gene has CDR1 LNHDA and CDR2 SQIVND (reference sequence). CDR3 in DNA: TGTGCCAGTAGTATAGGGATTTCCGGGACTAGCGGGATCGGTGGCACCGGGGAGCTGTTTTTT. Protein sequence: CASSIGISGTSGIGGTGELFF.

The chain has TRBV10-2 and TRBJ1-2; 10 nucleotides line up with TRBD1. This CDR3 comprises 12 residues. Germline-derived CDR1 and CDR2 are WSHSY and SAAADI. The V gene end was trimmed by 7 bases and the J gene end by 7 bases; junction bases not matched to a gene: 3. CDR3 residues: CASTGTGAGYTF. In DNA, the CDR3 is TGCGCCAGCACTGGGACAGGGGCTGGCTACACCTTC.